The present T cell receptor beta chain was sequenced within a study of T cell changes during pregnancy in multiple sclerosis. Germline CDR1 and CDR2: GTSNPN and SVGIG (reference sequence). This CDR3 has 14 amino acids. V dropped 3 bases and J dropped 1 base, with 10 bases sitting between them. This table comes from immunoSEQ multiplex PCR, and its TCRdb copy is limited to in-frame clones, with some not included. The sample holds more than 65,000 clones; approximately 92% are singletons and the top ten take roughly 0.21%. The sequence was collected from a female donor with multiple sclerosis, enrolled in a pregnancy study. V usage is TRBV30 and J usage is TRBJ1-5; D might be TRBD1 (5 bases). This specimen was CD4+ T cells from peripheral blood mononuclear cells, taken before pregnancy. CDR3 nucleotides: TGTGCCTGGAGGGGCCCAGGGAGCAATCAGCCCCAGCATTTT. Encoded protein: CAWRGPGSNQPQHF.